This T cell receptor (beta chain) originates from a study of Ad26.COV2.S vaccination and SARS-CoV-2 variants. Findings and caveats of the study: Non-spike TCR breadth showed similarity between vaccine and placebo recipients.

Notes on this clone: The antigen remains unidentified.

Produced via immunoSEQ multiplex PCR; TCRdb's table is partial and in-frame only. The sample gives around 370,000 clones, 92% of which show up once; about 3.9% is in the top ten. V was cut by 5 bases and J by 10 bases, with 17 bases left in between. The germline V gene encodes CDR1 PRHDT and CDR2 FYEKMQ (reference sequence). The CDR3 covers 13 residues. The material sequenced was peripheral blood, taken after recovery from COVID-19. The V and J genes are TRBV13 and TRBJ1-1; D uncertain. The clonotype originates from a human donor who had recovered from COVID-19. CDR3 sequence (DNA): TGTGCCAGCAGCCCCGGGCCCTTCGGCGGAGCTTTCTTT. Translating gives CASSPGPFGGAFF. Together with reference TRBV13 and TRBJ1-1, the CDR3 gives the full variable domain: AAGVIQSPRHLIKEKRETATLKCYPIPRHDTVYWYQQGPGQDPQFLISFYEKMQSDKGSIPDRFSAQQFSDYHSELNMSSLELGDSALYFCASSPGPFGGAFFGQGTRLTVV.